The rows below give T cell receptor beta chains drawn from one sample of a study of breast tumors, draining lymph nodes, adjacent tissues. TCRdb passed the multiplex PCR reads through MiXCR, listing each CDR3 protein once. Here the sample spans approximately 200,000 distinct CDR3 sequences, approximately 31% being singletons. Input material: axillary lymph node tissue. These receptors came from a female donor with breast cancer. Some clones in this sample may be carry-over from other donors' samples. The CDR3 runs from the conserved cysteine through the conserved F or W. The D gene is left open where the match is weak. Clone size appears in some rows only: once, few, many, or a class for an expanded clone.

cdr3_nt	cdr3_aa	clone_size	v_call	j_call	d_call
TGTGCCAGCAGTGAGGACCCAGGAGAGACCCAGTACTTC	CASSEDPGETQYF	many	TRBV6-1	TRBJ2-5	.
TGCGCCAGCAGCCGTGGGGGGAGAGAGCAGTTCTTC	CASSRGGREQFF	.	TRBV10-2	TRBJ2-1	.
TGCAGTGCTAGAGATGGAATCGGCGAGCAGTACTTC	CSARDGIGEQYF	many	TRBV20-1	TRBJ2-7	.
TGTGCCAGCACCTTAAGTGGGCTGGGGCAGTTCTTC	CASTLSGLGQFF	many	TRBV7-2	TRBJ2-1	.
TGTGCCAGCAGCTTAGCGGGAGGGGGTAGGGATACGCAGTATTTT	CASSLAGGGRDTQYF	.	TRBV7-9	TRBJ2-3	.
TGCAGTGCTAGCGGGCTAGCGGTTTCGCGTGAGCAGTTCTTC	CSASGLAVSREQFF	many	TRBV20-1	TRBJ2-1	TRBD2
TGTGCCAGCAGCTTAGAGCGGGAAGATACGCAGTATTTT	CASSLEREDTQYF	many	TRBV7-3	TRBJ2-3	TRBD2
TGTGCCAGCAGCTCCTCCAGGGGAAACCAAGAGACCCAGTACTTC	CASSSSRGNQETQYF	.	TRBV3-1	TRBJ2-5	.
TGTGCCAGCAGCTACAGACCTAACACCGGGGAGCTGTTTTTT	CASSYRPNTGELFF	many	TRBV11-2	TRBJ2-2	.
TGTGCCAGCAGACGTACGCCAGGGGTGTTTACCGGGGAGTTGTTTTTT	CASRRTPGVFTGELFF	.	TRBV14	TRBJ2-2	.
TGTGCCAGCAGCCCCCAGCCGGGACAGAGGAACTCTGGAAACACCATATATTTT	CASSPQPGQRNSGNTIYF	many	TRBV7-9	TRBJ1-3	TRBD1
TGTGCCAGCAGTGAAATAGCAAACGGGGCCCAGTACTTC	CASSEIANGAQYF	many	TRBV6-1	TRBJ2-5	.
TGTGCCAGCAGTCACGGGGGCTCTACCTACGAGCAGTACTTC	CASSHGGSTYEQYF	.	TRBV6-2/TRBV6-3	TRBJ2-7	.
TGCAGTGCTCCCGGCCGGGACGGCTCCTACGAGCAGTACTTC	CSAPGRDGSYEQYF	many	TRBV20-1	TRBJ2-7	.
TGTGCCAGCAGCCTAGAGGGGGGGGGTGCCGTGCCGTTCTTC	CASSLEGGGAVPFF	.	TRBV11-2	TRBJ2-1	.
TGTGCCAGCAGTTCCCCAACTAGCGGGGGGATAGCCAAAAACATTCAGTACTTC	CASSSPTSGGIAKNIQYF	.	TRBV12-3/TRBV12-4	TRBJ2-4	TRBD2
TGCGCCAGCAGACCACCCCCGCGAGGAGATACGCAGTATTTT	CASRPPPRGDTQYF	many	TRBV5-1	TRBJ2-3	.
TGTGCCAGCAGTGGATCCGACACAGATACGCAGTATTTT	CASSGSDTDTQYF	many	TRBV2	TRBJ2-3	.
TGTGCCAGCAGTGCGGAGACTAGCGGCTACAATGAGCAGTTCTTC	CASSAETSGYNEQFF	many	TRBV2	TRBJ2-1	TRBD2
TGTGCCAGCAGCACCTCGACAGGCCCGCTGATCACAGATACGCAGTATTTT	CASSTSTGPLITDTQYF	many	TRBV7-9	TRBJ2-3	.
TGTGCCAGCAGCCCCGGACTAGCGGGAGGGCCGGGAACCGGGGAGCTGTTTTTT	CASSPGLAGGPGTGELFF	many	TRBV4-2	TRBJ2-2	TRBD2
TGCAGTGCTAGAGATGGGACAGGGTTAAAGACCCAGTACTTC	CSARDGTGLKTQYF	many	TRBV20-1	TRBJ2-5	TRBD1
TGTGCCAGCAGTCTAGGACAGGGAGTGCAGCCCCAGCATTTT	CASSLGQGVQPQHF	few	TRBV28	TRBJ1-5	TRBD1
TGTGCCAGCAGCTTTGACAGGGGGAAAGGGGGAAAAAAACTGTTTTTT	CASSFDRGKGGKKLFF	.	TRBV7-2	TRBJ1-4	TRBD1
TGTGCCAGCAGCTCAAGCTTTGGGGCAGATACGCAGTATTTT	CASSSSFGADTQYF	many	TRBV7-3	TRBJ2-3	.
TGTGCCAGCAGCCTCGGACTAGCGGGGGGCCTTAAGATCTTC	CASSLGLAGGLKIF	many	TRBV7-9	TRBJ2-1	TRBD2
TGTGCCAGCAGTACCTTTGGGACAGGGGGACTTTTCACAGATACGCAGTATTTT	CASSTFGTGGLFTDTQYF	many	TRBV11-1	TRBJ2-3	TRBD1
TGTGCCAGCAGCGGGGCAGGGGCGACCGGGGAGCTGTTTTTT	CASSGAGATGELFF	many	TRBV9	TRBJ2-2	.
TGTGCCAGCAGCTCTACAGGGGTTACTGAAGCTTTCTTT	CASSSTGVTEAFF	.	TRBV28	TRBJ1-1	TRBD1
TGTGCCAGTAGTATAGGACAACTGACGCAGTATTTT	CASSIGQLTQYF	.	TRBV19	TRBJ2-3	.
TGCGCCAGCAGCCTCGGCAGCGGGGCCCAAGAGACCCAGTACTTC	CASSLGSGAQETQYF	many	TRBV5-1	TRBJ2-5	TRBD2
TGTGCCAGCAGCCAGGGGAGTGAGCAGCCCCAGCATTTT	CASSQGSEQPQHF	many	TRBV12-3/TRBV12-4	TRBJ1-5	.
TGTGCCAGCAGCCACCAGGGACAGGGATCCCACGAGCAGTACTTC	CASSHQGQGSHEQYF	many	TRBV3-1	TRBJ2-7	TRBD1
TGTGCCAGCATTGGGAACTATGGCTACACCTTC	CASIGNYGYTF	many	TRBV28	TRBJ1-2	.
TGCAGTGCTAGGCCTCCCGGGACAGGGGATGAGCAGTTCTTC	CSARPPGTGDEQFF	.	TRBV20-1	TRBJ2-1	TRBD1
TGTGCCAGCAGCGCTACGACTTCTAGCGGGGGGGGTCGCGAGACCCAGTACTTC	CASSATTSSGGGRETQYF	.	TRBV9	TRBJ2-5	TRBD2
TGTGCCAGCTCACCACCACGCGGCACAGATACGCAGTATTTT	CASSPPRGTDTQYF	few	TRBV18	TRBJ2-3	.
TGTGCCACCAGTGACTCTTCGAATGGGGGCCAAGAGACCCAGTACTTC	CATSDSSNGGQETQYF	many	TRBV24-1	TRBJ2-5	.
TGTGCCAGCAGCGGGGGACATGGCTACAATGAGCAGTTCTTC	CASSGGHGYNEQFF	many	TRBV9	TRBJ2-1	.
TGCGCCAGCAGCCAGGATCGTTCCGGGAGCACAGATACGCAGTATTTT	CASSQDRSGSTDTQYF	.	TRBV4-3	TRBJ2-3	.
TGTGCCAGCAGCAAGGACTGGGGGGATACCCAGTACTTC	CASSKDWGDTQYF	.	TRBV5-1	TRBJ2-5	.
TGTGCCAGCAGCTTAGGGAAGGCACAGAGGCAGTTCTTC	CASSLGKAQRQFF	many	TRBV11-2	TRBJ2-1	.
TGCGCCAGCAGCATGGACAGGGGCGCCGGCCGCTACGAGCAGTACTTC	CASSMDRGAGRYEQYF	few	TRBV5-1	TRBJ2-7	TRBD1
TGTGCCAGCAGTGAAGGGCGAGTCAGGAATAATTCACCCCCCCACTTC	CASSEGRVRNNSPPHF	once	TRBV2	TRBJ1-6	.
TGCGCCAGCAGTCGGACTAGCGGGAGTTCGACAGATACGCAGTATTTT	CASSRTSGSSTDTQYF	many	TRBV4-1	TRBJ2-3	TRBD2
TGTGCCACCAGCAGAGATGGCCCCTATAATTCACCCCTCCACTTT	CATSRDGPYNSPLHF	.	TRBV15	TRBJ1-6	.
TGCGCCAGCACCCCATCACGGGACGGTAACTATGGCTACACCTTC	CASTPSRDGNYGYTF	many	TRBV5-1	TRBJ1-2	.
TGTGCCAGCATTATAGCGGGAGCTAGCTACAATGAGCAGTTCTTC	CASIIAGASYNEQFF	.	TRBV5-5	TRBJ2-1	TRBD2
TGTGCCAGCAAAGAAGTCGACTATGGCTACACCTTC	CASKEVDYGYTF	many	TRBV28	TRBJ1-2	.
TGTGCCGGCAGTCGCAAGGCTCCGGGACTCCCTCACTTC	CAGSRKAPGLPHF	.	TRBV5-4	TRBJ2-7	.
TGTGCCAGTAGTACAGGACAGGGGACCGGGGGAAATCAGCCCCAGCATTTT	CASSTGQGTGGNQPQHF	many	TRBV19	TRBJ1-5	TRBD1
TGTGCCAGCAGCTTGTCACGGGCAGGGGATACGCAGTATTTT	CASSLSRAGDTQYF	many	TRBV5-4	TRBJ2-3	.
TGTGCCAGCAGCTCAAGCGGGAGGGCCTGGGAGCAGTACTTC	CASSSSGRAWEQYF	many	TRBV5-6	TRBJ2-7	TRBD2